This T cell receptor (beta chain) was sequenced for a study of T cells in women clearing cervical HPV infection. Study as a whole: Controls were women whose single incident HPV16 infection cleared within 12 months without precancer or cancer. For cases, blood was sampled a median approximately 150 days after lesion detection, interquartile range roughly 90 to 230 days. Study-wide results and limits: CIN3+ cases had significantly higher TCR repertoire richness than controls, but evenness did not differ.

In regard to this clone: Its target is unknown. The read ends 3 residues before the CDR3 terminus; that terminus is restored from the germline J gene.

TCRdb keeps only in-frame clones here, not all; method: immunoSEQ multiplex PCR. The sample table includes about 23,000 clones. V was pared by 0 bases and J by 1 base, with 11 bases between. Per germline, CDR1 SGHDT and CDR2 YYEEEE. The CDR3 contains 15 residues. The sequenced sample was blood buffy coat. This chain connects TRBV5-6 to TRBJ2-7, with D perhaps TRBD2 (6 bases). The receptor comes from a woman between 18 and 70 years old with a cervical HPV16 infection that either progressed to CIN3+ or cleared (not recorded which). Here the CDR3 reads CASSLDGGYSYEQYF. The part of the CDR3 DNA that was read is TGTGCCAGCAGCTTGGATGGGGGGTATTCCTACGAG.